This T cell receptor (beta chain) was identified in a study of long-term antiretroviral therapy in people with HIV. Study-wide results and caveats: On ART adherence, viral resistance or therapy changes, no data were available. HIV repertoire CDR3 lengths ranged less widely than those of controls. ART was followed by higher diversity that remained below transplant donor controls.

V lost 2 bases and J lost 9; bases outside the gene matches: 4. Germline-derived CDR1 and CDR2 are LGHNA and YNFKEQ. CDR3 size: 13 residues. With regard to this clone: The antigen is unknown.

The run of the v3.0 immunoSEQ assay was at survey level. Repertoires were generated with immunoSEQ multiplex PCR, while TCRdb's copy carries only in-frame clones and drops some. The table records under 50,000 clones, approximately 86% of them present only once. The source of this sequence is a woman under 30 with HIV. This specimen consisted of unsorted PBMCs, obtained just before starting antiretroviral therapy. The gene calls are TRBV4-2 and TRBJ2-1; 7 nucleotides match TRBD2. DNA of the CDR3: TGTGCCAGCAGCCAAACTAGCGAGGGTGAGCAGTTCTTC. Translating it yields CASSQTSEGEQFF.